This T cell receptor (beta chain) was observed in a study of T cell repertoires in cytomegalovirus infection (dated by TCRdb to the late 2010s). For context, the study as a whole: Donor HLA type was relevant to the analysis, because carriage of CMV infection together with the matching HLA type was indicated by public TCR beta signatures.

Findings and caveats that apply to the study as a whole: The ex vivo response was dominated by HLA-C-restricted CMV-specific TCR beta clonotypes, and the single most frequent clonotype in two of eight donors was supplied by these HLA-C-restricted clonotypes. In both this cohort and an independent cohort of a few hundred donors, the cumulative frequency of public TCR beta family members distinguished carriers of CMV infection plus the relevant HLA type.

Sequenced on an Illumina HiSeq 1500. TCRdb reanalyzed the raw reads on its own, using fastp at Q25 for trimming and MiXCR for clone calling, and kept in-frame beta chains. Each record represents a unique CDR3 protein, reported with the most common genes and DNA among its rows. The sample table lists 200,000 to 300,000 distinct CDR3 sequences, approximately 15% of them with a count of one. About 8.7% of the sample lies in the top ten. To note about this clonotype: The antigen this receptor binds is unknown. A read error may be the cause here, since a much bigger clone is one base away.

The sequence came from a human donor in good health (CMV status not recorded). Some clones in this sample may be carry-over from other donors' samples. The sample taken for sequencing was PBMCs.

The bases are TGTGCCAGCAGCTTAAAGACAAGAGCCTCCAACAATGAAGCTTTCTTT. It translates to CASSLKTRASNNEAFF. The chain is made from TRBV7-2 and TRBJ1-1, with no D gene named confidently. Including cysteine and phenylalanine, the CDR3 has 16 amino acids. Only the CDR3 DNA is retained, 48 bases long and in frame from the first base. The CDR1 and CDR2 encoded by the germline V gene are SGHTA and FQGNSA.